The rows below give T cell receptor beta chains drawn from one sample of a study of radiation and T cells in renal cell carcinoma. This table comes from immunoSEQ multiplex PCR, and its TCRdb copy is limited to in-frame clones, with some not included. The table has some 150,000 clones, 88% seen once. Sequencing used blood, obtained from a patient whose treatment included radiotherapy and nephrectomy. These receptors were collected from a woman in her forties or fifties with renal cell carcinoma. Both conserved end residues are trimmed from each CDR3.

TRBV14	TRBJ2-2	ASSQILGATGELF
TRBV19	TRBJ1-1	ATEDRMSPSAF
TRBV2	TRBJ1-6	ASRVERDISPLH
TRBV2	TRBJ1-5	ASKSDRGNQPQH
TRBV5-1	TRBJ1-6	ASSSQVLSYNSPLH
TRBV11-2	TRBJ2-5	ASSLENRGPETQY
TRBV21-1	TRBJ2-2	ASSAQGLAGGYTGELF
TRBV14	TRBJ2-7	ASSQDRLAQY
TRBV11-2	TRBJ2-2	ASSLERGIGELF
TRBV12-5	TRBJ2-1	ASGLVLGRTGNEQF
TRBV11-2	TRBJ1-3	ASSLNGQSGNTIY
TRBV5-5	TRBJ1-2	ASSLAGTGDLTALYGYT
TRBV2	TRBJ2-2	ASSRTGVGELF
TRBV6-4	TRBJ1-2	ASSVDSGPLGSGYT
TRBV10-3	TRBJ2-1	AISEGPYNEQF
TRBV5-5	TRBJ1-2	ASSLSGENGYT
TRBV6-6	TRBJ1-4	ASSPRGSDEKLF
TRBV7-9	TRBJ1-3	ASSRTVSGNTIY
TRBV28	TRBJ1-4	ASSFGLSGLGEKLF
TRBV7-9	TRBJ1-2	ASSFNTASNYGYT
TRBV6-6	TRBJ2-2	ASSLSRDRSTGELF
TRBV6-5	TRBJ1-2	ASSRIFDYGYT
TRBV18	TRBJ1-3	ASSPASQGSGNTIY
TRBV5-6	TRBJ1-2	ASSVPGQDLNGYT
TRBV5-1	TRBJ2-1	ASSLEGLATNEQF
TRBV7-2	TRBJ1-1	ASTERLVTEAF
TRBV7-3	TRBJ2-3	ASSQFRAGASGSTQY
TRBV9	TRBJ2-3	ASSGVGSDTQY
TRBV2	TRBJ1-1	ASSFQGSVVTEAF
TRBV7-9	TRBJ1-1	ASSLDRPDGAF
TRBV2	TRBJ1-5	ASRAQGGSNQPQH
TRBV4-2	TRBJ1-5	ASSQDSTRGGYSNQPQH
TRBV6-1	TRBJ1-5	ASSENFGVSNQPQH
TRBV11-2	TRBJ2-3	ASSSRQGSTDTQY
TRBV7-8	TRBJ2-7	ASSFSRPNEQY
TRBV5-6	TRBJ2-5	ASSLSWEQWRETQY
TRBV7-9	TRBJ1-2	ASSLSRAEGYGYT
TRBV12-2	TRBJ1-5	ASRSGTGDSNQPQH
TRBV19	TRBJ1-2	ASSPWDRDHGYT
TRBV19	TRBJ2-1	ASFRTSGGKSSYNEQF
TRBV12-5	TRBJ1-2	ASGLGLGQTGGLGGYT